What follows is one TCR beta chain and its context. The target of this receptor is not known. Within one base of it there is no much larger clone, and no base qualities were kept. This record comes from a study of glioma-infiltrating T cells after dendritic cell vaccination (dated by TCRdb to about 2016). Study-wide context: The cohort comprised about 15 glioblastoma patients from Phase I and II dendritic cell vaccination trials, 9 newly diagnosed and 6 with recurrent disease. Patients received autologous tumor lysate-pulsed dendritic cell vaccination between about 2003 and 2013. In glioblastoma patients vaccinated with dendritic cells, deep sequencing of TCR beta CDR3 regions served to measure the amount of tumor-infiltrating lymphocytes and to compare repertoires between tumor and blood. To make the vaccine, monocyte-derived dendritic cells were cultured for six to eight days with IL-4 and GM-CSF and then pulsed overnight with autologous tumor lysate. Patients received three intradermal dendritic cell vaccine injections at biweekly intervals in the arm below the axilla. TCR sequencing metrics, including TIL content and tumor-blood repertoire overlap, were correlated with survival after dendritic cell vaccination.

TCRB CDR3 regions were amplified from about 1.9 ug genomic DNA, or all available DNA if less, using the immunoSEQ assay. For multiplex PCR, 60 forward primers for TCR V beta segments and 13 reverse primers for J beta segments were used. To estimate the number of reads per starting template, synthetic control templates were added to each sample at limiting dilution. Reads of 87 bp were generated by sequencing on the Illumina HiSeq System. In the paper's pipeline: To remove PCR and sequencing errors, closely related sequences were merged with a nearest neighbor algorithm. TCR overlap was defined as the percentage of unique tumor TCR beta sequences that were also found in the peripheral blood of the same patient. This is the immuneACCESS table as TCRdb keeps it, with only in-frame sequences that have V and J called. A part of the clones is gone; compared with another copy, unresolved V genes explain less than half, and the rest is unexplained. Clonal size and the V and J genes are those of that table, whereas D and trimming came from the DNA. The sample data list about 50,000 clones, and 89% of these were observed just once. The ten most abundant clones make up 5% to 6.5% of the sample.

Per the publication, the time point label means: after dendritic cell vaccination, including at tumor progression/relapse. To be selected, patients needed enough residual fresh-frozen tumor tissue and more than two years of available survival data. Although molecular status otherwise differed among the glioblastoma patients, no patient had an isocitrate dehydrogenase mutation. PBMC collection took place before vaccination, two weeks after the third vaccination, and at tumor progression if progression occurred. The Qiagen DNeasy Blood extraction Kit was used to extract genomic DNA. CDR1 and CDR2 were assigned from the germline V gene as MDHEN and SYDVKM. V is trimmed back by 8 bases and J by 2 bases, and the junction contains 11 bases that no gene match accounts for. The CDR3 numbers 15 residues from cysteine through phenylalanine. This entry keeps only the CDR3 DNA: 45 bases, framed from base 1. General conclusions and limits of the study: The cohort was small and heterogeneous, and full blood and tumor sets were available for few patients, with initial-recurrent tumor pairs available for even fewer patients. Higher estimated pretreatment TIL content predicted longer time to progression and overall survival after dendritic cell vaccination. The three-group TCR overlap response model was characterized as speculative, and prospective validation of the model was stated to be required. No direct relationship between TCR clonality and survival was found, suggesting that a diverse polyclonal response may matter.

This specimen consisted of blood, obtained after dendritic cell vaccination. The TCR originated in a human donor with glioblastoma. The sequence is built from TRBV28 and TRBJ2-7; 8 middle bases align to TRBD1. The DNA reads TGTGCCAGCCAAGACAGGGGTCCGCGAACCTACGAGCAGTACTTC. The encoded protein is CASQDRGPRTYEQYF. Reference TRBV28 and TRBJ2-7 genes cover what lies past the CDR3, so the full variable domain is DVKVTQSSRYLVKRTGEKVFLECVQDMDHENMFWYRQDPGLGLRLIYFSYDVKMKEKGDIPEGYSVSREKKERFSLILESASTNQTSMYLCASQDRGPRTYEQYFGPGTRLTVT.